Listed here are 9 T cell receptor beta chains from one sample, sequenced in a study of CD8+CD57+ T cells in acquired aplastic anemia. CDR3 and TCR beta VDJ profiling relied on a genomic DNA template. TCRdb re-analysed the reads in MiXCR, keeping a single row per CDR3 protein. The data hold around 500,000 distinct CDR3 sequences, with around 30% observed a single time. The patients chosen for sequencing had shown expansion of CD8+CD57+ cells (detected by flow cytometry). Material: sorted CD4+, CD8+, or CD8+CD57+ T cells (not recorded which) from PBMCs. Source of these receptors: a human donor with aplastic anemia.

There are a few counts of this clonotype. The chain links TRBV10-2 to TRBJ1-1; no clear D. The CDR3 contains 13 residues. The germline V gene has CDR1 WSHSY and CDR2 SAAADI. The V end was cut by 1 base, the J end by 5 bases, with 8 bases between. This CDR3 reads CASSEYLGTEAFF. CDR3 bases: TGCGCCAGCAGTGAGTACCTGGGGACTGAAGCTTTCTTT.

Ten or more counts support this clonotype. V gene TRBV24-1 combines with J gene TRBJ1-3; no clear D. CDR3 length: 13 amino acids. Germline V gene sequence: CDR1 KGHDR, CDR2 SFDVKD. The V and J ends lost 1 base and 4 bases respectively, with 4 bases between them. The CDR3 DNA reads TGTGCCACCAGTGATTTCTCCGGAAACACCATATATTTT. Its translation is CATSDFSGNTIYF.

This chain uses TRBV6-2 or TRBV6-3 with TRBJ1-1; 8 bases line up with TRBD1. The V gene end was trimmed by 6 bases and the J gene end by 7 bases; junction bases not matched to a gene: 16. Germline CDR1 reads MNHEY; CDR2 reads SVGEGT. This CDR3 contains 16 residues. The chain's CDR3 is CASSFVLSGQALEAFF. The CDR3 DNA is TGTGCCAGCAGCTTCGTCTTGTCGGGACAGGCCCTTGAAGCTTTCTTT.

Of note for this clonotype: One junction end does not reproduce the germline sequence, and a read error may be involved. The genes are TRBV10-3 and TRBJ2-4, with a weak D call TRBD1 (5 bases). The CDR3 is 15 amino acids. Germline V gene lookup returns CDR1 ENHRY and CDR2 SYGVKD. The CDR3 bases are TGTGCCAGCAGTTACCAGGGCCCGGCCAAAAACATTCAGTACTTC. Translated, it gives CASSYQGPAKNIQYF.

This clonotype was detected a few times. The CDR3 DNA reads TGCGCCAGCAGCTTTGGGGGTCTAGGAAACACCATATATTTT. Encoded protein: CASSFGGLGNTIYF. The chain carries TRBV4-1 and TRBJ1-3; possible D gene TRBD1, 5 bases. This CDR3 spans 14 amino acids. Germline V CDR1 and CDR2: MGHRA, YSYEKL. Trimming cost V 5 bases and J 4 bases, with 12 bases left between them.

This clonotype was recorded at least ten times. This chain joins TRBV2 and TRBJ1-1; D remains unclear. Germline-derived CDR1 and CDR2 are SNHLY and FYNNEI. The CDR3 contains 13 residues. V dropped 7 bases and J dropped 1 base, with 10 bases sitting between them. The CDR3: CASMDLENTEAFF. In nucleotides, the CDR3 is TGTGCCAGCATGGACTTAGAGAACACTGAAGCTTTCTTT.

This clonotype was observed at least ten times. The chain uses TRBV7-9 and TRBJ2-1; maybe TRBD1 (5 bases). Trimming shortened V by 6 bases and J by 5 bases, and 11 bases separated the two germline ends. Germline CDR1 reads SEHNR; CDR2 reads FQNEAQ (reference sequence). This CDR3 has 13 amino acids. CDR3 amino acids: CASRFQTDNEQFF. The CDR3 bases are TGTGCCAGCAGGTTCCAGACAGACAATGAGCAGTTCTTC.

V is TRBV24-1 and J is TRBJ1-2; possibly TRBD1 for D (6 bases). The V end lost 3 bases, the J end lost 14 bases, and 12 bases lay between the germline ends. Germline-derived CDR1 and CDR2 are KGHDR and SFDVKD. The CDR3 length is 11 residues. CDR3: CATSDNRAYTF. Written as DNA, the CDR3 is TGTGCCACCAGTGATAACAGGGCCTATACCTTC.

V gene TRBV30 combines with J gene TRBJ2-7, with unresolved D. Germline values: CDR1 GTSNPN, CDR2 SVGIG (reference sequence). Trimming shortened V by 6 bases and J by 9 bases, and 15 bases separated the two germline ends. This CDR3 contains 11 residues. CDR3 nucleotide sequence: TGTGCCTGCCGGACCCGAGGTAGGCAGTACTTC. Its translation is CACRTRGRQYF. Variable domain in full (rest from reference TRBV30 and TRBJ2-7): SQTIHQWPATLVQPVGSPLSLECTVEGTSNPNLYWYRQAAGRGLQLLFYSVGIGQISSEVPQNLSASRPQDRQFILSSKKLLLSDSGFYLCACRTRGRQYFGPGTRLTVT.